This is a list of T cell receptor beta chains from one sample in a study of T cells in Graves' hyperthyroidism and ophthalmopathy. TCRdb reanalysed the multiplex PCR reads using MiXCR and keeps one entry per CDR3 protein. The sample holds hundreds of thousands of distinct CDR3 sequences, about 19% seen once. The sequenced sample consisted of blood. The receptors shown here come from a man aged 45-65 years with Graves' ophthalmopathy. CDR3s include the opening cysteine and the closing phenylalanine or tryptophan. D genes are given only for firm matches. Clone size is stated in some rows and not others, as once, few, many or a class when expanded.

clone size	V gene	D gene	J gene	CDR3 DNA	CDR3 protein
NA	TRBV7-9	NA	TRBJ2-7	TGTGCCAGCAGCCGTAGATCCTACGAGCAGTACTTC	CASSRRSYEQYF
NA	TRBV7-6	NA	TRBJ2-7	TGTGCCAGCAGCTTATCCCTGGACACAGCCTACGAGCAGTACTTC	CASSLSLDTAYEQYF
many	TRBV7-9	TRBD1	TRBJ2-7	TGTGCCAGCAGCTTCGGACAGGGCAGCGTCGGCGAGCAGTACTTC	CASSFGQGSVGEQYF
few	TRBV6-5	NA	TRBJ1-2	TGTGCCAGCAGTTACTCACCCGGGGCTAACTATGGCTACACCTTC	CASSYSPGANYGYTF
NA	TRBV7-9	NA	TRBJ1-4	TGTGCCAGCAGCCTCCGGGACGGTAATGAAAAACTGTTTTTT	CASSLRDGNEKLFF
NA	TRBV14	NA	TRBJ1-2	TGTGCCAGCAGCCAAGAAGGGCCGCTAAGGGACGGATACACCTTC	CASSQEGPLRDGYTF
NA	TRBV3-1	TRBD1	TRBJ1-3	TGTGCCAGCAGCCTGGGACAGCAATCACCACTCTCTGGAAACACCATATATTTT	CASSLGQQSPLSGNTIYF
many	TRBV2	TRBD1	TRBJ1-2	TGTGCCAGCATTGGACAGGGGGCAGTCGGCTACACCTTC	CASIGQGAVGYTF
many	TRBV3-1	NA	TRBJ1-4	TGTGCCAGCAGACGGGGCAATGAAAAACTGTTTTTT	CASRRGNEKLFF
few	TRBV7-3	NA	TRBJ1-3	TGTGCCAGCAGCTTAAATCACGGAAACACCATATATTTT	CASSLNHGNTIYF
many	TRBV28	TRBD2	TRBJ2-5	TGTGCCAGCACCAAACACCGCCGACTAGCGGGAGAGGGGATAGAGACCCAGTACTTC	CASTKHRRLAGEGIETQYF
NA	TRBV27	TRBD2	TRBJ2-3	TGTGCCAGCAGCCGACGGGAGGGCTGGACAGATACGCAGTATTTT	CASSRREGWTDTQYF
many	TRBV11-2	TRBD2	TRBJ2-1	TGTGCCAGCAGCTTCCCCTTAGCCCGGACTAGCCCGAATGAGCAGTTCTTC	CASSFPLARTSPNEQFF
few	TRBV28	TRBD1	TRBJ2-5	TGTGCCAGCAGCGAGGGACAGCAAGAGACCCAGTACTTC	CASSEGQQETQYF
many	TRBV5-6	NA	TRBJ2-5	TGTGCCAGCAGCACCGGGTTCCAGACCCAGTACTTC	CASSTGFQTQYF
many	TRBV11-2	TRBD1	TRBJ2-7	TGTGCCAGCAGCTCCTACAGGGGAGTGCAGTACTTC	CASSSYRGVQYF
NA	TRBV6-1	NA	TRBJ2-5	TGTGCCAGCAGTGCCCGCGGTCTCTCTGGGAGGTACTTC	CASSARGLSGRYF
many	TRBV20-1	NA	TRBJ2-1	TGCAGTGCTAGATGGTACAATGAGCAGTTCTTC	CSARWYNEQFF
few	TRBV6-1	TRBD2	TRBJ2-1	TGTGCCAGCAGTCCGCGGGAGCCCCACAATGAGCAGTTCTTC	CASSPREPHNEQFF
NA	TRBV6-1	TRBD2	TRBJ2-1	TGTGCCAGCGCGTTCCGGCGGGAGCGCAATGAGCAGTTCTTC	CASAFRRERNEQFF
NA	TRBV19	TRBD1	TRBJ1-5	TGCGCCAGTAGTATGAGGGACAGGACAAATCAGCCCCAGCATTTT	CASSMRDRTNQPQHF
many	TRBV7-3	TRBD1	TRBJ1-5	TGTGCCAGCAGCTTCCCCGCCGTCCGGGACAGGGACCAGCCCCAGCATTTT	CASSFPAVRDRDQPQHF
many	TRBV12-3/TRBV12-4	NA	TRBJ2-5	TGTGCCAGCAGCAGACAGGGGAGGGATACCCAGTACTTC	CASSRQGRDTQYF
many	TRBV28	NA	TRBJ2-7	TGTGCCAGCAGCCTACAGGGCTTGGCCTACGAGCAGTACTTC	CASSLQGLAYEQYF
many	TRBV5-1	TRBD1	TRBJ1-4	TGCGCCAGCAGCTATGGACAGGGTTGGGAAAAACTGTTTTTT	CASSYGQGWEKLFF
many	TRBV20-1	NA	TRBJ2-5	TGCAGTGCGTCCGGACAGCTACAAGAGACCCAGTACTTC	CSASGQLQETQYF
NA	TRBV5-1	TRBD1	TRBJ1-2	TGCGCCAGCAGCTTAGGACAGGGCACTAGGGGCTATGGCTACACCTTC	CASSLGQGTRGYGYTF
NA	TRBV27	NA	TRBJ2-2	TGTGCCAGCAGCGAAGGGAAAGAAGCGAACACCGGGGAGCTGTTTTTT	CASSEGKEANTGELFF
many	TRBV11-2	TRBD2	TRBJ2-1	TGTGCCAGCAGCCGGGGACTAGCGGGAGATGGGCCGCAGTTCTTC	CASSRGLAGDGPQFF
NA	TRBV5-1	NA	TRBJ2-5	TGCGCCAGCAGCTTGGGGACCCTGGAAGAGACCCAGTACTTC	CASSLGTLEETQYF
NA	TRBV20-1	NA	TRBJ1-1	TGCAGTGCTAGACGGACCACCAGAGAAGCTTTCTTT	CSARRTTREAFF
NA	TRBV4-2	NA	TRBJ2-3	TGTGCCAGCAGCCGCGAGGTTCTTGGAGATACGCAGTATTTT	CASSREVLGDTQYF
NA	TRBV10-3	NA	TRBJ1-2	TGTGCCATCAGCGAGTCTAACTATGGCTACACCTTC	CAISESNYGYTF
few	TRBV11-1	NA	TRBJ2-5	TGTGCCAGCAGGGAGGGGGCCGAAGAGACCCAGTACTTC	CASREGAEETQYF
few	TRBV12-3/TRBV12-4	TRBD1	TRBJ1-4	TGTGCCAGCAGCCTTGGCGACAGGGGGCAAGGAAAACTGTTTTTT	CASSLGDRGQGKLFF
few	TRBV6-1	TRBD1	TRBJ2-1	TGTGCCAGCAGTTCGACAGGGTTACAGAACAATGAGCAGTTCTTC	CASSSTGLQNNEQFF
few	TRBV3-1	NA	TRBJ2-1	TGTGCCAGCAGCCAACGACAGTACTACAATGAGCAGTTCTTC	CASSQRQYYNEQFF